These T cell receptor beta chains were read from a single sample in a study of graft-versus-host responses after intestinal transplantation. Sequenced by immunoSEQ multiplex PCR; TCRdb stores in-frame clones only, minus some. The data contain 80,000 or so clones, roughly 90% of them singletons. The source material was PBMCs, sampled 98 days after intestinal transplantation. Receptor source: a human patient who received an intestinal transplant, so some T cells may come from the graft donor. The CDR3 runs from the conserved cysteine through the conserved F or W. The D gene is left open where the match is weak. The size of a clone is reported for some rows only, either as once, few or many, or as a class for expanded clones.

J gene	clone size	D gene	V gene	CDR3 protein	CDR3 DNA
TRBJ2-1	-	-	TRBV5-1	CASSANQGSYNEQFF	TGCGCCAGCAGCGCCAACCAGGGGTCCTACAATGAGCAGTTCTTC
TRBJ1-3	-	-	TRBV9	CASSPPPGNTIYF	TGTGCCAGCAGCCCACCGCCTGGAAACACCATATATTTT
TRBJ1-5	-	-	TRBV28	CASSSTGTSNQPQHF	TGTGCCAGCAGTTCCACAGGGACAAGCAATCAGCCCCAGCATTTT
TRBJ2-5	-	-	TRBV2	CASSIIGETQYF	TGTGCCAGCAGTATTATAGGAGAGACCCAGTACTTC
TRBJ1-2	-	TRBD1	TRBV2	CASSDRDRAPVYGYTF	TGTGCCAGCAGTGACCGGGACAGGGCCCCCGTCTATGGCTACACCTTC
TRBJ2-5	-	-	TRBV27	CASSPLEGPQETQYF	TGTGCCAGCAGCCCCCTCGAGGGACCCCAAGAGACCCAGTACTTC
TRBJ1-2	-	-	TRBV28	CASSLRVRRGDGYTF	TGTGCCAGCAGTTTAAGAGTGCGAAGGGGAGATGGCTACACCTTC
TRBJ2-5	-	TRBD2	TRBV9	CASSPGLAWETQYF	TGTGCCAGCAGCCCCGGACTAGCTTGGGAGACCCAGTACTTC
TRBJ2-7	once	-	TRBV29-1	CSVQDILPYEQYF	TGCAGCGTTCAGGACATTCTCCCCTACGAGCAGTACTTC
TRBJ2-7	-	-	TRBV7-2	CASSVGGGNEQYF	TGTGCCAGCAGCGTTGGTGGGGGCAACGAGCAGTACTTC
TRBJ1-1	-	-	TRBV5-1	CARHTGRENGDTEAFF	TGCGCCAGACATACTGGCAGGGAGAACGGGGACACTGAAGCTTTCTTT
TRBJ1-3	-	-	TRBV7-6	CASSLATGGQGNTIYF	TGTGCCAGCAGCCTTGCGACGGGGGGGCAAGGAAACACCATATATTTT
TRBJ2-5	once	-	TRBV2	CASSGLQETQYF	TGTGCCAGCAGTGGGCTCCAAGAGACCCAGTACTTC
TRBJ1-3	once	-	TRBV7-6	CASSLTRGPGNTIYF	TGTGCCAGCAGCCTGACGAGGGGTCCTGGAAACACCATATATTTT
TRBJ1-4	-	TRBD1	TRBV5-1	CASSLDPGQANGKLFF	TGCGCCAGCAGCTTGGATCCGGGACAGGCGAATGGAAAACTGTTTTTT
TRBJ2-1	-	TRBD2	TRBV5-4	CASSLSGGSYNEQFF	TGTGCCAGCAGCTTGAGCGGGGGTTCCTACAATGAGCAGTTCTTC
TRBJ1-2	-	-	TRBV9	CASSVGMGAGNYGYTF	TGTGCCAGCAGCGTCGGAATGGGGGCAGGGAACTATGGCTACACCTTC
TRBJ1-2	once	-	TRBV6-6	CASSYEGHGYGYTF	TGTGCCAGCAGTTACGAAGGACACGGCTATGGCTACACCTTC
TRBJ1-2	-	-	TRBV5-6	CASILGGQHVPYGYTF	TGTGCCAGCATCCTTGGCGGGCAACACGTCCCATATGGCTACACCTTC
TRBJ2-7	-	-	TRBV5-1	CASSLKGSYEQYF	TGCGCCAGCAGCTTAAAAGGGTCCTACGAGCAGTACTTC
TRBJ1-3	-	-	TRBV5-4	CASSPSGVNTIYF	TGTGCCAGCAGCCCATCAGGGGTGAACACCATATATTTT
TRBJ2-7	few	-	TRBV6-1	CASTSGASYEQYF	TGTGCCAGCACCTCGGGGGCCTCCTACGAGCAGTACTTC
TRBJ2-1	-	TRBD2	TRBV5-6	CASSLWASGGYNEQFF	TGTGCCAGCAGCTTGTGGGCTAGCGGGGGATACAATGAGCAGTTCTTC
TRBJ1-1	-	-	TRBV7-9	CASSLIAGENTEAFF	TGTGCCAGCAGCTTAATTGCAGGGGAGAACACTGAAGCTTTCTTT
TRBJ2-5	once	-	TRBV5-6	CASSPNVETQYF	TGTGCCAGCAGCCCGAACGTGGAGACCCAGTACTTC
TRBJ2-7	-	TRBD1	TRBV14	CASSHNSGTGPYEQYF	TGTGCCAGCAGCCACAATTCCGGGACAGGGCCCTACGAGCAGTACTTC
TRBJ2-1	-	TRBD1	TRBV27	CASAGGYNEQFF	TGTGCCAGCGCAGGGGGCTACAATGAGCAGTTCTTC
TRBJ1-6	-	-	TRBV7-2	CASSTRGYNSPLHF	TGTGCCAGCAGCACGAGAGGGTATAATTCACCCCTCCACTTT
TRBJ2-7	-	TRBD1	TRBV27	CASRQGVGYEQYF	TGTGCCTCCCGACAGGGGGTGGGCTACGAGCAGTACTTC
TRBJ2-2	-	-	TRBV7-2	CASSLGLQAAAGELFF	TGTGCCAGCAGCTTAGGACTTCAGGCCGCCGCCGGGGAGCTGTTTTTT
TRBJ1-6	-	TRBD1	TRBV5-4	CASSSGRDRGPWNNSPLHF	TGTGCCAGCAGCTCGGGCCGGGACAGGGGGCCTTGGAATAATTCACCCCTCCACTTT
TRBJ2-1	-	TRBD1	TRBV11-2	CASSFRQGQDNEQFF	TGTGCCAGCAGCTTTCGTCAGGGACAGGACAATGAGCAGTTCTTC
TRBJ2-7	-	-	TRBV28	CASSLTDSYEQYF	TGTGCCAGCAGTTTAACGGATTCCTACGAGCAGTACTTC
TRBJ2-7	-	-	TRBV11-2	CASSTGPSYEQYF	TGTGCCAGCAGCACGGGACCGTCCTACGAGCAGTACTTC
TRBJ2-7	-	TRBD2	TRBV27	CASSLSSGGYEQYF	TGTGCCAGCAGTTTATCGTCCGGGGGGTACGAGCAGTACTTC